This TCR beta chain was observed in a study of control samples from healthy donors and cancer patients. The assay was immunoSEQ multiplex PCR, and TCRdb's table has in-frame clones only and misses some. The sample lists some 150,000 clones; just under 95% were seen once. The clonotype comes from a woman in her sixties or seventies in good health. The sequenced sample consisted of blood.

The chain's CDR3 is CSGGLNVGNEQFF. CDR3 DNA sequence: TGCAGCGGTGGACTAAACGTCGGGAATGAGCAGTTCTTC. The chain links TRBV29-1 to TRBJ2-1; D might be TRBD2 (6 bases). Germline V gene sequence: CDR1 SQVTM, CDR2 ANQGSEA. Trimming cost V 7 bases and J 7 bases, with 17 bases left between them. The CDR3 has 13 amino acids.